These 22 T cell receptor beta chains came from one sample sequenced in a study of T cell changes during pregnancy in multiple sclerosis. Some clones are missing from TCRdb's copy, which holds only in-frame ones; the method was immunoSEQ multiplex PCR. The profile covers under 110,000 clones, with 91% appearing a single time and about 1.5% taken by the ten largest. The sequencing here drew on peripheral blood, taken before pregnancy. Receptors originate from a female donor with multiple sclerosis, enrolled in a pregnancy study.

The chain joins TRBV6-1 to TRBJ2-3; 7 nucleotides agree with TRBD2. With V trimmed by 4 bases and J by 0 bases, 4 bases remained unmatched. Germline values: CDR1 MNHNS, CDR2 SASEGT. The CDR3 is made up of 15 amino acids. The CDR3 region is CASSAGGPSTDTQYF. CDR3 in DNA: TGTGCCAGCAGTGCGGGGGGTCCTAGCACAGATACGCAGTATTTT.

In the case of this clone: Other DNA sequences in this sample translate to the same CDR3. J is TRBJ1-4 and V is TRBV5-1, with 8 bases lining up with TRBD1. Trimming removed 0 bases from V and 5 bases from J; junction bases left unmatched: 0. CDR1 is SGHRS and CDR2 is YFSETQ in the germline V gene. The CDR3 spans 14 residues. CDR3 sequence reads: CASSLGQGNEKLFF. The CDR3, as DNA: TGCGCCAGCAGCTTGGGACAGGGGAATGAAAAACTGTTTTTT.

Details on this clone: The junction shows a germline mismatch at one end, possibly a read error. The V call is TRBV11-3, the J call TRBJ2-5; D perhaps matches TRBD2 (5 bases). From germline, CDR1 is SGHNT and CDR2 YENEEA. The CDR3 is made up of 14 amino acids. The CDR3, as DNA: TGTGCCGGCAGCTCCCGGGGAAACCAAGAGACCCAGTACTTC. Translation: CAGSSRGNQETQYF.

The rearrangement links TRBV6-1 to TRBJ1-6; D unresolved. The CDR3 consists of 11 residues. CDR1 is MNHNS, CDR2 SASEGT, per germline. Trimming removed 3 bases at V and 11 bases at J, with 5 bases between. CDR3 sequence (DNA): TGTGCCAGCAGTGATCATCCACCCCTCCACTTT. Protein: CASSDHPPLHF.

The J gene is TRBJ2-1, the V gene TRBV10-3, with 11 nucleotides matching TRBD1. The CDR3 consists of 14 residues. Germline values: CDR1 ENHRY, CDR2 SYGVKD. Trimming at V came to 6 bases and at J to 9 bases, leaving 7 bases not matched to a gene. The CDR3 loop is CAISAGTGGSEQFF. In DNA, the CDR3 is TGTGCCATCAGCGCGGGGACAGGGGGAAGTGAGCAGTTCTTC.

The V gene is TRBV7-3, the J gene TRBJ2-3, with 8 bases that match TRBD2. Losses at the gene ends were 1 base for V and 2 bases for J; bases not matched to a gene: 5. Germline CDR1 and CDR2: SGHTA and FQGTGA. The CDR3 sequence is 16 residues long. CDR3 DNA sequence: TGTGCCAGCAGCTTAAGAGGAGCGGGGGCCACAGATACGCAGTATTTT. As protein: CASSLRGAGATDTQYF. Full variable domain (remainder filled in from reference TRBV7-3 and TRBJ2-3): GAGVSQTPSNKVTEKGKYVELRCDPISGHTALYWYRQSLGQGPEFLIYFQGTGAADDSGLPNDRFFAVRPEGSVSTLKIQRTERGDSAVYLCASSLRGAGATDTQYFGPGTRLTVL.

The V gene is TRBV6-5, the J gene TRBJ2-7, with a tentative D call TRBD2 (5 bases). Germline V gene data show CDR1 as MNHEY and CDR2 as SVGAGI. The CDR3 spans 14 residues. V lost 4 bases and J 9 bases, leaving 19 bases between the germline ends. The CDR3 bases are TGTGCCAGCAGTTCCAGGCCCACTGCGAGGGTGCAGTACTTC. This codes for CASSSRPTARVQYF.

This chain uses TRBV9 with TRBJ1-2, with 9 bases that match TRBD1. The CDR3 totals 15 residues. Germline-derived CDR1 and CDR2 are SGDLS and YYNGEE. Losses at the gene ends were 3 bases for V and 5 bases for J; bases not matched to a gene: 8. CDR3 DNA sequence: TGTGCCAGCAGCGGAGAGGACAGGGGACCTTATGGCTACACCTTC. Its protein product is CASSGEDRGPYGYTF.

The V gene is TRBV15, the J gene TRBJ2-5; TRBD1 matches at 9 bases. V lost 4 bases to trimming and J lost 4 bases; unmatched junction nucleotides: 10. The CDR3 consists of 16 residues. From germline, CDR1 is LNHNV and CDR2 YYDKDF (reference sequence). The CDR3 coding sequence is TGTGCCACCAGCATAGGGACAGGGATATTTGGAGAGACCCAGTACTTC. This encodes CATSIGTGIFGETQYF.

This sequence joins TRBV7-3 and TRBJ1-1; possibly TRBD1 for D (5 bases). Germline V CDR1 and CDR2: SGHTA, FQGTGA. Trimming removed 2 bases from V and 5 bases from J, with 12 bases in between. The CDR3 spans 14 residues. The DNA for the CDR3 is TGTGCCAGCAGCTTAGACAATCGGGGGACTGAAGCTTTCTTT. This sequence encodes CASSLDNRGTEAFF.

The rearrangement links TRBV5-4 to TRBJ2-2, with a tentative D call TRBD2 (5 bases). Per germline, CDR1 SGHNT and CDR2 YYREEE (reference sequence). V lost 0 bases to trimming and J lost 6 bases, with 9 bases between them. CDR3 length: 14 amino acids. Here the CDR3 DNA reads TGTGCCAGCAGCTTGGACCCTAGCCCCGGGGAGCTGTTTTTT. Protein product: CASSLDPSPGELFF.

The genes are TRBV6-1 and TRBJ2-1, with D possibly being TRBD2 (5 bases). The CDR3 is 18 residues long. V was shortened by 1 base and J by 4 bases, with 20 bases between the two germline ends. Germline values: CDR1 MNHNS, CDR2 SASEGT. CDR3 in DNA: TGTGCCAGCAGTGAAGGATCGGCCTTAGGGAGCCGGTACAATGAGCAGTTCTTC. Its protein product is CASSEGSALGSRYNEQFF.

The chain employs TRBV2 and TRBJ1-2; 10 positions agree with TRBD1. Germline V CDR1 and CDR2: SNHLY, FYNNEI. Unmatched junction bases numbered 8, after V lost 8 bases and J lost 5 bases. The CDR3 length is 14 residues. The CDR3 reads CASRVPGQGYGYTF. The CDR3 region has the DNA TGTGCCAGCCGAGTCCCGGGACAGGGGTATGGCTACACCTTC.

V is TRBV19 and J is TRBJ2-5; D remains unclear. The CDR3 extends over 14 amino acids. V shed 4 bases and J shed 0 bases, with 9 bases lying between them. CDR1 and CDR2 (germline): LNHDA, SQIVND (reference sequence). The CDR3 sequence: CASSKRLHQETQYF. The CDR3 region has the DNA TGTGCCAGTAGTAAGAGACTCCACCAAGAGACCCAGTACTTC.

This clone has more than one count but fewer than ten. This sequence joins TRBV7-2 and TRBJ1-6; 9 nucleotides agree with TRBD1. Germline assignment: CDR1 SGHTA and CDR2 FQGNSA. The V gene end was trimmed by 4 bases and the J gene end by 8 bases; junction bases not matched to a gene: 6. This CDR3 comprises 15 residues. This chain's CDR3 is CASSSGTGKHSPLHF. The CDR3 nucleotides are TGTGCCAGCAGCTCAGGGACAGGGAAACATTCACCCCTCCACTTT. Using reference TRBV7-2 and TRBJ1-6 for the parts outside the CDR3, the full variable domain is GAGVSQSPSNKVTEKGKDVELRCDPISGHTALYWYRQSLGQGLEFLIYFQGNSAPDKSGLPSDRFSAERTGGSVSTLTIQRTQQEDSAVYLCASSSGTGKHSPLHFGNGTRLTVT.

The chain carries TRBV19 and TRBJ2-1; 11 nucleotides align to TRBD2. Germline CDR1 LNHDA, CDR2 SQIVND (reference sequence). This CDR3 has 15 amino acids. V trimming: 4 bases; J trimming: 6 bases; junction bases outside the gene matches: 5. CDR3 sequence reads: CASSTTSGGPNEQFF. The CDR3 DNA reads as TGTGCCAGTAGTACAACTAGCGGGGGCCCCAATGAGCAGTTCTTC.

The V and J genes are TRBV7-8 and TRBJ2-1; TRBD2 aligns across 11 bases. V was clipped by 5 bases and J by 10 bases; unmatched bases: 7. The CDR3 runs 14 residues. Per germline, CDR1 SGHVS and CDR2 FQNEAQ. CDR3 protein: CASSPLAGGQEQFF. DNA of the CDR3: TGTGCCAGCAGCCCGCTAGCGGGGGGACAGGAGCAGTTCTTC.

This chain's CDR3 is CASSWIGSESQGEAFF. CDR3 bases: TGTGCCAGCAGCTGGATTGGATCCGAATCACAGGGAGAAGCTTTCTTT. The chain combines TRBV11-3 with TRBJ1-1; TRBD1 might be the D (6 bases). The V gene lost 4 bases and the J gene lost 8 bases, with 23 bases spanning the gap. CDR1 SGHNT and CDR2 YENEEA come from the germline V gene. The CDR3 loop spans 16 amino acids.

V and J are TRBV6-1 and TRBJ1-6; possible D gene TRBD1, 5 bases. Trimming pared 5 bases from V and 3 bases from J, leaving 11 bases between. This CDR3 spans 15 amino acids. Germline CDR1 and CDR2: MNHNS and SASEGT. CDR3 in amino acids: CASSTQGGYNSPLHF. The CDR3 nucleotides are TGTGCCAGCAGTACCCAGGGAGGCTATAATTCACCCCTCCACTTT.

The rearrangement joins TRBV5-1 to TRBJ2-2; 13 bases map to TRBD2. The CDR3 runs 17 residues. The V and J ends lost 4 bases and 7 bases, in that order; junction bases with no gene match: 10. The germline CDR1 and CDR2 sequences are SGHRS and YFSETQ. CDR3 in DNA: TGCGCCAGCAGCCTCGGACTAGCGGGAGATTACGGCGGGGAGCTGTTTTTT. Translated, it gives CASSLGLAGDYGGELFF.

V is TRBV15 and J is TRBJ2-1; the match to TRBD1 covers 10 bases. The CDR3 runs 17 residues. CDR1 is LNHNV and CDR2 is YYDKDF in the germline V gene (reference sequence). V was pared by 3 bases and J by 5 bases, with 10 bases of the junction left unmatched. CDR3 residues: CATSSHYPGQGNNEQFF. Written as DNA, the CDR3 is TGTGCCACCAGCAGCCATTACCCGGGACAGGGGAACAATGAGCAGTTCTTC. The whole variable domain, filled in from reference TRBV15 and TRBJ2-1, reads DAMVIQNPRYQVTQFGKPVTLSCSQTLNHNVMYWYQQKSSQAPKLLFHYYDKDFNNEADTPDNFQSRRPNTSFCFLDIRSPGLGDTAMYLCATSSHYPGQGNNEQFFGPGTRLTVL.

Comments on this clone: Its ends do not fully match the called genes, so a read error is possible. This CDR3 reads CASSQDFPGDYGYTF. CDR3 DNA: TGCGCCAGCAGCCAAGATTTCCCAGGGGACTATGGCTACACCTTC. This chain links TRBV5-4 with TRBJ1-2; tentatively, D is TRBD1 (6 bases). CDR1 and CDR2 from the germline V gene are SGHNT and YYREEE (reference sequence). CDR3 size: 15 residues.